These 7 T cell receptor beta chains originate from one sample sequenced in a study of CD8+CD57+ T cells in acquired aplastic anemia. Selection for sequencing was limited to patients who had shown CD8+CD57+ cell expansion by flow cytometry. Profiling of TCR beta VDJ combinations and CDR3 sequences used genomic DNA as template. TCRdb used MiXCR to reprocess the reads, holding one entry per CDR3 protein. Of about 160,000 distinct CDR3 sequences detected, roughly 50% appear once; the ten largest clones hold 2.5% to 4%. Sequencing used sorted CD4+, CD8+, or CD8+CD57+ T cells (not recorded which) from PBMCs. These receptors were obtained from a human donor with aplastic anemia.

The CDR3 DNA is TGTGCCAGCAGCCCCGGGACAGGGGACGATACCGACGAAGCTTTCTTT. Its protein is CASSPGTGDDTDEAFF. The chain uses TRBV13 and TRBJ1-1; 10 positions match TRBD1. Germline V gene lookup returns CDR1 PRHDT and CDR2 FYEKMQ (reference sequence). Losses at the gene ends were 5 bases for V and 8 bases for J; bases not matched to a gene: 14. The CDR3 contains 16 residues.

J is TRBJ2-7 and V is TRBV6-5; TRBD1 agrees at 8 bases. The CDR3 covers 14 residues. Germline loops: CDR1 MNHEY, CDR2 SVGAGI. V trimming: 2 bases; J trimming: 5 bases; junction bases outside the gene matches: 5. CDR3 DNA sequence: TGTGCCAGCAGTTACGGACAGGGTGGTGACGAGCAGTACTTC. Translating gives CASSYGQGGDEQYF.

This chain connects TRBV19 to TRBJ1-2; D remains unclear. V gave up 4 bases and J gave up 4 bases, with 7 bases separating them. The CDR3 is 12 amino acids. Germline V CDR1 and CDR2: LNHDA, SQIVND (reference sequence). The CDR3 DNA reads TGTGCCAGTAGTAGGGGTGGCTATGGCTACACCTTC. It encodes CASSRGGYGYTF.

V gene TRBV20-1 combines with J gene TRBJ2-7, with a tentative D call TRBD1 (6 bases). CDR1 and CDR2 (germline): DFQATT, SNEGSKA (reference sequence). Trimming took 2 bases from V and 4 from J, leaving 9 bases between them. The CDR3 runs 12 residues. This chain's CDR3 is CSARRQEYEQYF. The CDR3 DNA follows: TGCAGTGCTAGAAGACAGGAATACGAGCAGTACTTC.

As concerns this clonotype: This may stem from a read error, because a much larger clone lies one nucleotide away. J is TRBJ1-6 and V is TRBV6-1; TRBD1 is a possible D gene (5 bases). This CDR3 comprises 14 residues. Germline-derived CDR1 and CDR2 are MNHNS and SASEGT. Trimming cost V 8 bases and J 5 bases, with 13 bases left between them. The CDR3 sequence: CASLGRENNSPLHF. CDR3 sequence (DNA): TGTGCCAGCCTCGGCAGGGAGAATAATTCACCCCTCCACTTT.

The V gene is TRBV2, the J gene TRBJ2-7; D is unclear. Trimming shortened V by 7 bases and J by 5 bases, and 12 bases separated the two germline ends. The CDR3 extends over 12 amino acids. Germline V gives CDR1 SNHLY, CDR2 FYNNEI. The CDR3 sequence is CASMGRPHEQYF. CDR3 coding DNA: TGTGCCAGCATGGGCAGACCTCACGAGCAGTACTTC. Based on the CDR3 plus reference TRBV2 and TRBJ2-7, the full variable domain is EPEVTQTPSHQVTQMGQEVILRCVPISNHLYFYWYRQILGQKVEFLVSFYNNEISEKSEIFDDQFSVERPDGSNFTLKIRSTKLEDSAMYFCASMGRPHEQYFGPGTRLTVT.

This clonotype was counted at least ten times. The chain couples TRBV20-1 to TRBJ1-5; 7 nucleotides match TRBD1. J lost 5 bases, V lost 4 bases, and 5 bases had no gene match. Germline assignment: CDR1 DFQATT and CDR2 SNEGSKA (reference sequence). The CDR3 is 13 residues long. CDR3 in DNA: TGCAGTGCTAAGGGACAGCTGGATCAGCCCCAGCATTTT. It is translated as CSAKGQLDQPQHF.